This T cell receptor (beta chain) comes out of a study of blood T cell repertoires in COVID-19. For the study at large: Sites in the United States, Italy and Spain provided acute and convalescent COVID-19 samples. T cells, B-cell-depleted T cells, or PBMCs provided the cDNA or gDNA that served as material.

From germline, CDR1 is SQVTM and CDR2 ANQGSEA. V lost 2 bases, J lost 7 bases, and 14 bases lay in between. The CDR3 has 13 residues. Source study methods: Cell counts per sample came from amplifying reference gene primers. Clones were read by immunoSEQ multiplex PCR, and TCRdb kept only the in-frame ones, dropping some. V and J calls and clone size are those listed in that table; D and trimming were worked out from the DNA. The sample consists of tens of thousands of clones, under 95% of them appearing once. The J gene is TRBJ1-2, the V gene TRBV29-1; D is unresolved. The sequencing input was peripheral blood. The receptor's source is a human donor in a cohort sampled during active COVID-19. In nucleotides, the CDR3 is TGCAGCGTTGAATCGGCATTCGGACTTGGCTACACCTTC. This encodes CSVESAFGLGYTF. Drawing the rest from reference TRBV29-1 and TRBJ1-2, the complete variable domain is SAVISQKPSRDICQRGTSLTIQCQVDSQVTMMFWYRQQPGQSLTLIATANQGSEATYESGFVIDKFPISRPNLTFSTLTVSNMSPEDSSIYLCSVESAFGLGYTFGSGTRLTVV.